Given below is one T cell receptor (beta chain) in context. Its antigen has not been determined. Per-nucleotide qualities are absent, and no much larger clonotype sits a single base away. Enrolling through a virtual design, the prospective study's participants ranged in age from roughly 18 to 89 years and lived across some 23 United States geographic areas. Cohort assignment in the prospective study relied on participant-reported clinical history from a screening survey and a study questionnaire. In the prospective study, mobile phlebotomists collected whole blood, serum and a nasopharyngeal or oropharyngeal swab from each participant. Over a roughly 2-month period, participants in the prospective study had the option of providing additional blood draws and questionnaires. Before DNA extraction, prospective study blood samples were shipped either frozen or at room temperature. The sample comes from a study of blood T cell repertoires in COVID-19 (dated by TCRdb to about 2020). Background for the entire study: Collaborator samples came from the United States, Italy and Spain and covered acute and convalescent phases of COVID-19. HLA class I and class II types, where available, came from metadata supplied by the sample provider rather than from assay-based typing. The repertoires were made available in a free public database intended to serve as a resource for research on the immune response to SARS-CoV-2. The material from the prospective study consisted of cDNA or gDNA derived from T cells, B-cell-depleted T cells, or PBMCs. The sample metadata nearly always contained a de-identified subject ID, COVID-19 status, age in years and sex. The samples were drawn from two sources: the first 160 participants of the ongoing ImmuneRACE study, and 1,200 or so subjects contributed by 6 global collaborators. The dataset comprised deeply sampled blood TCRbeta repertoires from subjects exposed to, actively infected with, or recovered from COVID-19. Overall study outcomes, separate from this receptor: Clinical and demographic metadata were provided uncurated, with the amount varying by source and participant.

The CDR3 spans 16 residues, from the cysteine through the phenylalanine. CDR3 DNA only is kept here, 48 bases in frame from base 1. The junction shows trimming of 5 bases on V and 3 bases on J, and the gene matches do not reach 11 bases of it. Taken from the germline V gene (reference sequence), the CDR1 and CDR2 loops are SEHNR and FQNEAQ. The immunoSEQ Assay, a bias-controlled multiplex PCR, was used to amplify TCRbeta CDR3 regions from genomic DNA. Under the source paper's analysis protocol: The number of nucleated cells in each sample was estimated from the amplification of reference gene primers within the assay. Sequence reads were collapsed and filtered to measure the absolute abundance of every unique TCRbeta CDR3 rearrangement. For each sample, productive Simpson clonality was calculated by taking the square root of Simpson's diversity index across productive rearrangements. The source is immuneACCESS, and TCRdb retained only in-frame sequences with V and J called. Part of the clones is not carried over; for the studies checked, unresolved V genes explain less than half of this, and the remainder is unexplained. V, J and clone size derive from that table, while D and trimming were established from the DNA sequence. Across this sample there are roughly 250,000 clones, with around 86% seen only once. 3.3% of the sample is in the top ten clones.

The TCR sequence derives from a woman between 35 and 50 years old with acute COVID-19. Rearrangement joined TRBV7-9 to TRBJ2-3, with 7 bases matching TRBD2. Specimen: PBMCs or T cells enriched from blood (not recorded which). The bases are TGTGCCAGCAGCCCCCGCGGGAGACTTGGGACAGATACGCAGTATTTT. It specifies CASSPRGRLGTDTQYF. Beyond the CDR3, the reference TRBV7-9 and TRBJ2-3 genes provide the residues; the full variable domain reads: DTGVSQNPRHKITKRGQNVTFRCDPISEHNRLYWYRQTLGQGPEFLTYFQNEAQLEKSRLLSDRFSAERPKGSFSTLEIQRTEQGDSAMYLCASSPRGRLGTDTQYFGPGTRLTVL.